This T cell receptor (beta chain) was found in a study of graft-versus-host responses after intestinal transplantation. Study summary: Multivisceral, liver-intestinal, or isolated intestinal transplants were received by the recipients. Every recipient had anti-thymocyte globulin induction and 2 to 3 years of tacrolimus plus steroids. Study conclusions and caveats: Recipient marrow harbored GvH clones, some of which surfaced first in ileum or blood. Peak circulating GvH clone levels tracked with early post-transplant HvG declines.

The CDR3 consists of 14 residues. V lost 10 bases and J lost 0, with 10 bases in between. CDR1 is MDHEN and CDR2 is SYDVKM in the germline V gene. About this clone itself: The target antigen is unknown.

Profiled with immunoSEQ multiplex PCR; TCRdb holds only in-frame clones, not every one. Among around 33,000 clones, over 85% were seen once, and the ten largest hold about 0.72%. The clonotype was recovered from a human patient who received an intestinal transplant, so some T cells may come from the graft donor. The material was PBMCs, obtained 16 days after intestinal transplant. The chain couples TRBV28 to TRBJ1-6; no definite D call. CDR3 residues: CATLPGSYNSPLHF. CDR3 nucleotides: TGTGCCACCCTTCCGGGCTCCTATAATTCACCCCTCCACTTT.